Following are 13 T cell receptor beta chains from one sample sequenced in a study of blood T cell repertoires in COVID-19. Clones were sequenced by immunoSEQ multiplex PCR, and TCRdb holds only the in-frame ones, with some missing. This table has approximately 250,000 clones, 65% to 85% appearing once. Sequences were obtained from peripheral blood. These receptors all come from a woman aged 40 to 55 who had recovered from COVID-19.

The chain joins TRBV9 to TRBJ2-3, with 10 bases aligning to TRBD2. From germline, CDR1 is SGDLS and CDR2 YYNGEE. The CDR3 length is 15 residues. Unmatched junction bases numbered 9, after V lost 2 bases and J lost 9 bases. CDR3 sequence reads: CASSVLSGGAETQYF. DNA for the CDR3: TGTGCCAGCAGCGTTCTAAGCGGGGGGGCCGAGACGCAGTATTTT. The full variable domain, with the rest looked up from reference TRBV9 and TRBJ2-3, is DSGVTQTPKHLITATGQRVTLRCSPRSGDLSVYWYQQSLDQGLQFLIQYYNGEERAKGNILERFSAQQFPDLHSELNLSSLELGDSALYFCASSVLSGGAETQYFGPGTRLTVL.

The gene calls are TRBV7-2 and TRBJ1-1; D is unclear. The ends were cut back, 2 bases at V and 5 bases at J, with 9 bases in the middle. Per germline, CDR1 SGHTA and CDR2 FQGNSA. CDR3 size: 13 residues. The CDR3 bases are TGTGCCAGCAGCTTAAACGGGAGGACTGAAGCTTTCTTT. Translation: CASSLNGRTEAFF.

The gene calls are TRBV7-9 and TRBJ1-2, with D possibly matching TRBD1 (5 bases). Trimming stripped 3 bases from V and 1 base from J, with 12 bases between. The CDR3 covers 15 residues. In germline, CDR1 is SEHNR, CDR2 FQNEAQ (reference sequence). The CDR3 spells CASSFGGNVNYGYTF. CDR3 in DNA: TGTGCCAGCAGCTTCGGGGGAAACGTTAACTATGGCTACACCTTC.

V gene TRBV28 combines with J gene TRBJ1-1, with 8 bases matching TRBD1. Trimming took 7 bases from V and 4 from J; bases not matched to a gene: 8. CDR3 length: 14 residues. CDR1 is MDHEN, CDR2 SYDVKM, per germline. CDR3 sequence (DNA): TGTGCCAGCATCGGACAGGGTGTTGTCACTGAAGCTTTCTTT. Its translation is CASIGQGVVTEAFF.

CDR3 nucleotide sequence: TGTGCCAGCAGCTTACAGGCAGGGACCGGGGAGCTGTTTTTT. Amino acids: CASSLQAGTGELFF. The chain couples TRBV7-3 to TRBJ2-2; tentatively, D is TRBD1 (5 bases). Germline V CDR1 and CDR2: SGHTA, FQGTGA. This CDR3 region has 14 residues. V lost 2 bases and J lost 5, with 9 bases in between. Combining the CDR3 with reference TRBV7-3 and TRBJ2-2 gives the whole variable domain GAGVSQTPSNKVTEKGKYVELRCDPISGHTALYWYRQSLGQGPEFLIYFQGTGAADDSGLPNDRFFAVRPEGSVSTLKIQRTERGDSAVYLCASSLQAGTGELFFGEGSRLTVL.

V and J are TRBV10-3 and TRBJ2-7; the D gene is possibly TRBD1 (6 bases). Germline V gene lookup returns CDR1 ENHRY and CDR2 SYGVKD. Trimming removed 3 bases at V and 2 bases at J, with 20 bases between. This CDR3 region has 17 residues. The chain's CDR3 is CAISDSRKGVPTYEQYF. CDR3 nucleotides: TGTGCCATCAGTGACTCTCGTAAGGGGGTCCCTACCTACGAGCAGTACTTC.

The chain has TRBV11-3 and TRBJ1-4, with D hard to call. The V gene's germline CDR1 is SGHNT and CDR2 YENEEA. V shed 3 bases and J shed 0 bases, with 5 bases lying between them. The CDR3 sequence is 14 residues long. This CDR3 is CASSFSATNEKLFF. CDR3 nucleotide sequence: TGTGCCAGCAGCTTTTCAGCAACTAATGAAAAACTGTTTTTT.

The chain carries TRBV29-1 and TRBJ2-2, with 8 bases matching TRBD2. The CDR3 runs 13 residues. The ends lost 3 bases at V and 7 bases at J; junction bases unmatched: 4. Germline V gene data show CDR1 as SQVTM and CDR2 as ANQGSEA. The DNA of the CDR3 is TGCAGCGTTGAGACTAGCGTGAACGGGGAGCTGTTTTTT. This sequence encodes CSVETSVNGELFF.

The rearrangement uses TRBV27 and TRBJ1-1; D remains ambiguous. CDR3 size: 13 residues. Germline V gene lookup returns CDR1 MNHEY and CDR2 SMNVEV (reference sequence). Trimming shortened V by 2 bases and J by 7 bases, and 11 bases separated the two germline ends. The CDR3 spells CASSLRGRSEAFF. The CDR3 DNA sequence: TGTGCCAGCAGTTTACGAGGGCGTAGTGAAGCTTTCTTT.

The chain has TRBV19 and TRBJ1-2; a weak D match, TRBD1 (5 bases). The CDR3 has 15 residues. Trimming cost V 3 bases and J 3 bases, with 14 bases left between them. CDR1 and CDR2 (germline): LNHDA, SQIVND (reference sequence). The CDR3 nucleotides read TGTGCCAGTAGTATGTTCTCCAGGGATTACTATGGCTACACCTTC. It is translated as CASSMFSRDYYGYTF.

This clone occurred many times. V and J are TRBV6-5 and TRBJ2-1; tentatively, D is TRBD2 (6 bases). The V gene's germline CDR1 is MNHEY and CDR2 SVGAGI. The CDR3 consists of 14 residues. The ends were cut back, 4 bases at V and 4 bases at J, with 11 bases in the middle. The CDR3 here is CASSSEGRYNEQFF. The CDR3 nucleotides read TGTGCCAGCAGTTCAGAGGGGAGGTACAATGAGCAGTTCTTC.

CDR3 DNA: TGTGCAAGTCGACCTGAGAAGCCCCAGCATTTT. Translated, it gives CASRPEKPQHF. The V call is TRBV12-2, the J call TRBJ1-5. TRBV12-2 is noted as a pseudogene. The CDR3 is 11 amino acids.

This clone appeared a single time. The chain joins TRBV11-2 to TRBJ1-4; no firm D call. V lost 7 bases, J lost 8 bases, and 20 bases lay in between. The CDR3 is 15 residues long. The germline V gene has CDR1 SGHAT and CDR2 FQNNGV. CDR3 loop: CASTPRSPGGEKLFF. The CDR3 nucleotides are TGTGCCAGCACCCCTAGGAGCCCCGGCGGGGAAAAACTGTTTTTT.